This T cell receptor beta chain derives from a study of regulatory T cells in long-lasting Graves disease. About the study: Treatment with antithyroid drugs for over 5 years, together with positive TSH receptor antibodies, meant persistent Graves' disease.

Time point: persistent/refractory GD, antithyroid drugs over 5 years with positive TRAb. Making the TCR library involved RNA that had been extracted from PBMCs. This clonotype was seen ten or more times. Researchers made TCR beta libraries by using iRepertoire HTBI primers and running Arm-PCR on CDR3 regions. Original handling: Sequenced samples collectively carried under 75 TRBV and some 15 TRBJ segments. TCRdb reprocessed the multiplex PCR reads with MiXCR, giving one entry per CDR3 protein. The V and J calls shown here were made by TCRdb, not taken from the authors' results. Among 390,000 or so distinct CDR3 sequences listed, roughly 25% were seen once. There are 15 residues in the CDR3. With 7 bases clipped from V and 0 bases from J, the junction kept 8 bases outside the gene matches.

The chain couples TRBV12-3 or TRBV12-4 to TRBJ1-1; TRBD1 matches at 7 bases. This clonotype was obtained from a woman aged 40 to 50 with Graves disease. Specimen: peripheral blood mononuclear cells (PBMCs), collected when the disease was refractory, from a patient treated with antithyroid drugs. The CDR3 DNA reads as TGTGCCAGCACTAATAGGGGGACAGTGAACACTGAAGCTTTCTTT. Its protein is CASTNRGTVNTEAFF.